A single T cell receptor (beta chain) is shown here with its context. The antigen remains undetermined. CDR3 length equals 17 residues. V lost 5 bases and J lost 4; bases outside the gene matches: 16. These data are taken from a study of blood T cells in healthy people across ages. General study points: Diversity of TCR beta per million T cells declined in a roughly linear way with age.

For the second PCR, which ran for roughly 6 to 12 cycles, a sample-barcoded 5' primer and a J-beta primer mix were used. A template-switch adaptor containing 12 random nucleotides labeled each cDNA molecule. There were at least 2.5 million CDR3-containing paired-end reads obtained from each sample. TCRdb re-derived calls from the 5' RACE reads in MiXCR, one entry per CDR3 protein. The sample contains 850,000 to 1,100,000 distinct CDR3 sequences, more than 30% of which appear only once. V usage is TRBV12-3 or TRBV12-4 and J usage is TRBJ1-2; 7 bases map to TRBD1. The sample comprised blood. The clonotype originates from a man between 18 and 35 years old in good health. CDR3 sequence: CASSPGPQGERGYGYTF. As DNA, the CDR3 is TGTGCCAGCAGTCCGGGACCCCAGGGGGAAAGAGGCTATGGCTACACCTTC.